The table lists the clone carrying this T cell receptor (beta chain) with a count of one. This sample was taken from a study of CD8 T cells in Susac syndrome. After extraction with the RNeasy kit, roughly 0.45 to 1 ug of the RNA was reverse transcribed using random hexamers. Each CDR3 protein gets one entry after TCRdb re-called the immunoSEQ multiplex PCR reads with MiXCR. The sample holds approximately 200,000 distinct CDR3 sequences, around 95% seen once. CDR3 length: 15 residues. Germline loops: CDR1 MNHEY, CDR2 SVGEGT. The V end lost 6 bases, the J end lost 5 bases, and 19 bases lay between the germline ends.

Input material: CD4+ T cells from PBMCs. The V call is TRBV6-2 or TRBV6-3, the J call TRBJ1-1; the D gene is possibly TRBD1 (5 bases). The TCR sequence derives from a human donor with multiple sclerosis. The CDR3 loop is CASSFLGGGGTEAFF. The CDR3 region has the DNA TGTGCCAGCAGCTTCCTTGGGGGGGGAGGAACTGAAGCTTTCTTT.